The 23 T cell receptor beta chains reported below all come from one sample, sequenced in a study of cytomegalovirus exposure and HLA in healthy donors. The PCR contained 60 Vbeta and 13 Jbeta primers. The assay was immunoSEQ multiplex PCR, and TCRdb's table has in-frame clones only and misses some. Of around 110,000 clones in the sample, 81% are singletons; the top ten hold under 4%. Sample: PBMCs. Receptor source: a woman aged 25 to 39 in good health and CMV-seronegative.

The CDR3 here is CASSVTDRFKETQYF. CDR3 coding DNA: TGTGCCAGCAGCGTGACGGACAGGTTTAAGGAGACCCAGTACTTC. The J gene is TRBJ2-5, the V gene TRBV27, with 7 bases matching TRBD1. CDR1 is MNHEY, CDR2 SMNVEV, per germline (reference sequence). V lost 6 bases to trimming and J lost 5 bases; unmatched junction nucleotides: 12. The CDR3 loop spans 15 amino acids.

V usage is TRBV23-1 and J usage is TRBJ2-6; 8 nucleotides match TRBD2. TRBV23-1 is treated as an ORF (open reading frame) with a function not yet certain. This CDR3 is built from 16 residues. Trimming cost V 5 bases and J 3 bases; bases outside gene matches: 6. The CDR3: CASSFGGVVGANVLTF. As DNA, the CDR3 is TGCGCCAGCAGTTTCGGGGGGGTAGTTGGGGCCAACGTCCTGACTTTC.

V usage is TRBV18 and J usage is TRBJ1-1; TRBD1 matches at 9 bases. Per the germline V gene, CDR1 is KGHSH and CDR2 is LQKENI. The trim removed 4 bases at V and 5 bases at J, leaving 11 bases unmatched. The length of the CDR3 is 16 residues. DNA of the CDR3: TGTGCCAGCTCACTAGAAACAGGGGGCGCGGGGACTGAAGCTTTCTTT. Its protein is CASSLETGGAGTEAFF.

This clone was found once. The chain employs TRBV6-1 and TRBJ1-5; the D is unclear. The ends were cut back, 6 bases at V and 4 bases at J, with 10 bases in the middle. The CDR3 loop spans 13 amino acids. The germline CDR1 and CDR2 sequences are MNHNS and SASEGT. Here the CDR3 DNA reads TGTGCCAGCAGCCCGGCGGTTAATCAGCCCCAGCATTTT. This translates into CASSPAVNQPQHF.

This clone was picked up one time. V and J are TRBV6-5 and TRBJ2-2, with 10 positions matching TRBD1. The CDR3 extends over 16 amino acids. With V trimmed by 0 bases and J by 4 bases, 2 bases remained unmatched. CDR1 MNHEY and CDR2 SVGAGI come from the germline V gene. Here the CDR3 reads CASSYSGQGVTGELFF. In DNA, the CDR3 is TGTGCCAGCAGTTACTCTGGACAGGGGGTCACCGGGGAGCTGTTTTTT.

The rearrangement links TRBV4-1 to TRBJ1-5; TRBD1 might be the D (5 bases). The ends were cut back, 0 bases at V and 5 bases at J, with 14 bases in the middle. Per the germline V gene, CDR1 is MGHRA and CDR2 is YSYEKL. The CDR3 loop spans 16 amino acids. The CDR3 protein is CASSQEGGGDYQPQHF. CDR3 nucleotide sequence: TGCGCCAGCAGCCAAGAAGGCGGGGGGGATTATCAGCCCCAGCATTTT.

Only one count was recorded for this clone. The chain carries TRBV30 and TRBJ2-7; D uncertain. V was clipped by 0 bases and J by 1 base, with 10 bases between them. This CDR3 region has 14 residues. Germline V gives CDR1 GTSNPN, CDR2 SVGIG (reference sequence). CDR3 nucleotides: TGTGCCTGGAGTGTACGCAGGCCGTCCTACGAGCAGTACTTC. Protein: CAWSVRRPSYEQYF. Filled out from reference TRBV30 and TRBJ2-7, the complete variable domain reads SQTIHQWPATLVQPVGSPLSLECTVEGTSNPNLYWYRQAAGRGLQLLFYSVGIGQISSEVPQNLSASRPQDRQFILSSKKLLLSDSGFYLCAWSVRRPSYEQYFGPGTRLTVT.

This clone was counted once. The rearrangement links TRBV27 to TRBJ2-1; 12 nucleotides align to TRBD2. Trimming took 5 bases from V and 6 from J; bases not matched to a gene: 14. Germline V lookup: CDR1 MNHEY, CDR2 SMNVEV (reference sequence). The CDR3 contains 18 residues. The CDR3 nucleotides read TGTGCCAGCAGTCTAACAATAAAGACTAGCGGGGGCCTCAATGAGCAGTTCTTC. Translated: CASSLTIKTSGGLNEQFF.

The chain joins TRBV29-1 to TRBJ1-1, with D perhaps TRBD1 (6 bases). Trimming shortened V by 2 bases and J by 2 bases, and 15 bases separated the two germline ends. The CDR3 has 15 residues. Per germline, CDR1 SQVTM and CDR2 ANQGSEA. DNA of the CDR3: TGCAGCGTTGAAAGGCCAGGGGCCCTAAACACTGAAGCTTTCTTT. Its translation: CSVERPGALNTEAFF.

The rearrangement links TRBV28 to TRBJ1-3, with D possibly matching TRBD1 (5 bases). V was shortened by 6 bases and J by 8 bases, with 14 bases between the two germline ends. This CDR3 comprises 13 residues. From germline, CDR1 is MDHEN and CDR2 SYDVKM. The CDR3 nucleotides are TGTGCCAGCAGCCCGTCATGGGGGGACACCATATATTTT. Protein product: CASSPSWGDTIYF.

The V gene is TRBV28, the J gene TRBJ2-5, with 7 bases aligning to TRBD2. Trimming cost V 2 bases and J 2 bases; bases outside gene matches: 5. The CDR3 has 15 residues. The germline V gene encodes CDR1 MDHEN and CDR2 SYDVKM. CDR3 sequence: CASSLMGEGQETQYF. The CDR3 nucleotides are TGTGCCAGCAGTTTAATGGGGGAGGGACAAGAGACCCAGTACTTC.

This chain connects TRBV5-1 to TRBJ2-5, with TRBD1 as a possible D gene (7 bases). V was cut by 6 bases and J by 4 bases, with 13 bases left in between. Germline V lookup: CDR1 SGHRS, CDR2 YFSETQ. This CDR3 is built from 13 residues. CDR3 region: CASTRQGGETQYF. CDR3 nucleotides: TGCGCCAGCACCCGACAGGGAGGAGAGACCCAGTACTTC.

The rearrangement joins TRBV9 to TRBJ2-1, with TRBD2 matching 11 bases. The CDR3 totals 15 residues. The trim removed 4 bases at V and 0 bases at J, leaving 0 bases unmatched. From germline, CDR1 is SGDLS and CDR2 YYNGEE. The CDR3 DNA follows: TGTGCCAGCAGCACTAGCGGGAGCTCCTACAATGAGCAGTTCTTC. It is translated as CASSTSGSSYNEQFF.

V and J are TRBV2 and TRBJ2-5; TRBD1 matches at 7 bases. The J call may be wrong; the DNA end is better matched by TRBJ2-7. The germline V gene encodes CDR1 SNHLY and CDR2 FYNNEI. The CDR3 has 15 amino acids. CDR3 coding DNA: TGTGCCAGCAGTGACGGACAGGCTGGGCCCTACGAGCAGTACTTC. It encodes CASSDGQAGPYEQYF.

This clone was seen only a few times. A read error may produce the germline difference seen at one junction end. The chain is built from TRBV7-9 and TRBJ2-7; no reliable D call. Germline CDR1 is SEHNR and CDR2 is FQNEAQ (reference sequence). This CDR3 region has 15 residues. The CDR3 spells CSSSLPLLSSYEQYF. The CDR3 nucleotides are TGTTCCAGCAGCTTACCCCTACTGAGCTCCTACGAGCAGTACTTC.

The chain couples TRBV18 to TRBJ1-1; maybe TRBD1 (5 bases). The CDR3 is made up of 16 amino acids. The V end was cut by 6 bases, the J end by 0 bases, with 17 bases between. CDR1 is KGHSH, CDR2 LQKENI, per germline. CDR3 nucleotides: TGTGCCAGCTCCGATGTTGTGGCAGGGATGAACACTGAAGCTTTCTTT. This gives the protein CASSDVVAGMNTEAFF.

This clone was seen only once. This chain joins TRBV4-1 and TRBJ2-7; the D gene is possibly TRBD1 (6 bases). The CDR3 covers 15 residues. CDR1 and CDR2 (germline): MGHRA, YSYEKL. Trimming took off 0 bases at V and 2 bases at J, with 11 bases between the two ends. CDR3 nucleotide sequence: TGCGCCAGCAGCCAAGAAACGACAGGCGCCTACGAGCAGTACTTC. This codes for CASSQETTGAYEQYF.

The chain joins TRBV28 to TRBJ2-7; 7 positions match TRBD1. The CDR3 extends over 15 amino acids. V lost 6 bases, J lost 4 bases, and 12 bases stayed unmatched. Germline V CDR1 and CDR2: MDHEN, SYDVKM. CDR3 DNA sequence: TGTGCCAGCAGCCATGCGTCCGGGACAGAGTACGAGCAGTACTTC. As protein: CASSHASGTEYEQYF.

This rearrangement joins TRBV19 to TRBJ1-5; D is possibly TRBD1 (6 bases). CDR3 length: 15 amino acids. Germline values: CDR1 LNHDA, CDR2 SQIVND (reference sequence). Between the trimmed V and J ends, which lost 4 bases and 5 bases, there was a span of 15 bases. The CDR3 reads CASSTDGGRDQPQHF. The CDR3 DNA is TGTGCCAGTAGTACCGACGGGGGGCGGGATCAGCCCCAGCATTTT.

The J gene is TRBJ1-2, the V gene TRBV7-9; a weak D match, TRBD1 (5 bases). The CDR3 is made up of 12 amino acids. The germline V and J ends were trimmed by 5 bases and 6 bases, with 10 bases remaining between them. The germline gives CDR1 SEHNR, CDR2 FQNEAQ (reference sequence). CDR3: CASSPTGDGYTF. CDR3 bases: TGTGCCAGCAGCCCAACAGGAGATGGCTACACCTTC.

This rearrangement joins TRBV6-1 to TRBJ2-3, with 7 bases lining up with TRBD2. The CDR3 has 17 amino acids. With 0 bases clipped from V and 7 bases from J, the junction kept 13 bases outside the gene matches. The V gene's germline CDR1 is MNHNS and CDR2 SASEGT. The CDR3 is CASSEAASGPITYTQYF. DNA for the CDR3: TGTGCCAGCAGTGAAGCCGCTAGCGGACCCATCACGTATACGCAGTATTTT.

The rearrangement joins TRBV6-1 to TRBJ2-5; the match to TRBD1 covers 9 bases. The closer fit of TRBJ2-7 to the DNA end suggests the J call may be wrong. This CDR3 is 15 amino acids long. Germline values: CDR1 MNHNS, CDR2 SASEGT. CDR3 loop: CASGSRTGDSYEQYF. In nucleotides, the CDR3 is TGTGCCAGCGGTTCAAGGACAGGGGACTCCTACGAGCAGTACTTC.

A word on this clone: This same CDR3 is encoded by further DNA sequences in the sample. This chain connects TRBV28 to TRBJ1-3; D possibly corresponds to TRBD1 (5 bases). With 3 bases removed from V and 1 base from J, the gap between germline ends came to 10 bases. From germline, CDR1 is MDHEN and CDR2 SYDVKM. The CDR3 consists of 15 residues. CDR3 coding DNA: TGTGCCAGCAGTTTGCCGCAGGGATCTGGAAACACCATATATTTT. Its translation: CASSLPQGSGNTIYF.